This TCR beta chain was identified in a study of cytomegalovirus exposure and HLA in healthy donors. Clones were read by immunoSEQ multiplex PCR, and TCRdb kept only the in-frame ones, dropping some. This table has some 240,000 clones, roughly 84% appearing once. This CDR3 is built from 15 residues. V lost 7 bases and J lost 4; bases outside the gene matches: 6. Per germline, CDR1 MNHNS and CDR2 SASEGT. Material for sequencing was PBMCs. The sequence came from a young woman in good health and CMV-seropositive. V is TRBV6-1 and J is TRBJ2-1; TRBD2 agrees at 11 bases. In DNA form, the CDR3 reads TGTGCCAGCAAGGGTAGCGGGAGGGATTACAATGAGCAGTTCTTC. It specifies CASKGSGRDYNEQFF.